Given below is one TCR beta chain in context. The data originate from a study of cytomegalovirus exposure and HLA in healthy donors. The CDR3 contains 15 residues. The V gene end was trimmed by 6 bases and the J gene end by 2 bases; junction bases not matched to a gene: 8. CDR1 and CDR2 from the germline V gene are SGHRS and YFSETQ. Use of 60 Vbeta and 13 Jbeta primers characterized the PCR. Assay used: immunoSEQ multiplex PCR; TCRdb lists only in-frame clones, some missing. The table shows over 150,000 clones, with less than 85% occurring only once. The V call is TRBV5-1, the J call TRBJ2-7; 10 positions agree with TRBD2. The sample taken for sequencing was PBMCs. This receptor was identified in a man aged 18 to 30 in good health and CMV-seronegative. The CDR3 region has the DNA TGCGCCAGCACCGAAAAACTAGCGGGGACCTACGAGCAGTACTTC. Encoded protein: CASTEKLAGTYEQYF.